These 5 T cell receptor beta chains originate from one sample sequenced in a study of identical twins. TCRdb itself ran the 5' RACE reads through MiXCR, one entry per CDR3 protein. The repertoire includes some 500,000 distinct CDR3 sequences, approximately 9.6% of them detected once, and approximately 3% sits in the top ten. These sequences were also reported in another study, on yellow fever vaccine responses in identical twins.

Sequencing was carried out using PBMCs. These receptors were taken from a woman in her late teens or twenties in good health.

This clonotype came up a few times. The genes are TRBV20-1 and TRBJ2-1; D possibly matches TRBD1 or TRBD2 (6 bases each). The CDR3 totals 15 residues. CDR1 DFQATT and CDR2 SNEGSKA come from the germline V gene (reference sequence). Trimming removed 7 bases from V and 5 bases from J, with 21 bases in between. CDR3 residues: CSGSRWGAIHNEQFF. For the CDR3, the DNA is TGCAGTGGTAGTCGCTGGGGGGCGATCCACAATGAGCAGTTCTTC.

This clonotype was observed a handful of times. The rearrangement joins TRBV6-1 to TRBJ1-2; the D gene is possibly TRBD1 (5 bases). Trimming cost V 3 bases and J 7 bases, with 21 bases left between them. Germline lookup yields CDR1 MNHNS and CDR2 SASEGT. This CDR3 has 16 amino acids. The CDR3 is CASSDGERGGWSGYTF. In DNA, the CDR3 is TGTGCCAGCAGTGATGGGGAGAGGGGCGGCTGGAGTGGCTACACCTTC.

The sample holds a few counts of this clonotype. This chain links TRBV30 with TRBJ2-4, with D maybe TRBD1 (5 bases). Trimming took off 3 bases at V and 2 bases at J, with 11 bases between the two ends. Looked up from germline, CDR1 is GTSNPN and CDR2 is SVGIG (reference sequence). The CDR3 consists of 14 residues. The CDR3 loop reads CAWRTAYSKNIQYF. The CDR3 DNA reads as TGTGCCTGGAGGACAGCTTACTCCAAAAACATTCAGTACTTC.

This clonotype turned up a few times. The chain combines TRBV29-1 with TRBJ2-7; either TRBD1 or TRBD2 may fit D (5 bases each). CDR3 length: 11 residues. The germline V and J ends were trimmed by 6 bases and 10 bases, with 16 bases remaining between them. Looked up from germline, CDR1 is SQVTM and CDR2 is ANQGSEA. In DNA form, the CDR3 reads TGCAGCGTGACCGGGGCCCTCGAACAGTACTTC. Amino acid sequence: CSVTGALEQYF.

This clonotype came up a few times. The rearrangement uses TRBV20-1 and TRBJ1-5, with D unresolved. The V gene's germline CDR1 is DFQATT and CDR2 SNEGSKA (reference sequence). V was pared by 6 bases and J by 7 bases, with 13 bases between. There are 12 residues in the CDR3. CDR3: CSAGFEGQPQHF. DNA for the CDR3: TGCAGTGCGGGGTTTGAGGGCCAGCCCCAGCATTTT.